These 9 T cell receptor beta chains share one sample of origin, sequenced in a study of blood T cell repertoires in COVID-19. Sequencing was performed with immunoSEQ multiplex PCR; in TCRdb, only in-frame clones are kept and a portion is missing. The table shows 150,000 to 200,000 clones, with roughly 90% occurring only once. Sequenced material: PBMCs or T cells enriched from blood (not recorded which). Source of these receptors: a young woman who had recovered from COVID-19.

This clone was detected a few times. The V gene is TRBV11-2, the J gene TRBJ1-3; possibly TRBD1 for D (5 bases). CDR1 SGHAT and CDR2 FQNNGV come from the germline V gene. V lost 3 bases and J 0 bases, leaving 12 bases between the germline ends. The CDR3 is made up of 16 amino acids. The CDR3 here is CASSFRGQSSGNTIYF. The CDR3 DNA reads TGTGCCAGCAGCTTTCGAGGACAAAGCTCTGGAAACACCATATATTTT.

The chain employs TRBV7-3 and TRBJ2-7, with TRBD1 identical over 7 bases. This CDR3 has 14 residues. Germline V lookup: CDR1 SGHTA, CDR2 FQGTGA. The V gene end was trimmed by 0 bases and the J gene end by 7 bases; junction bases not matched to a gene: 6. This CDR3 is CASSLTGTATEQYF. CDR3 DNA: TGTGCCAGCAGCTTAACGGGGACAGCTACTGAGCAGTACTTC.

The V and J genes are TRBV6-5 and TRBJ2-6; 7 bases are a match to TRBD1. Germline CDR1 is MNHEY and CDR2 is SVGAGI. The CDR3 extends over 15 amino acids. Germline trimming cut 6 bases from V and 0 bases from J; bases unmatched to any gene: 2. For the CDR3, the DNA is TGTGCCAGCAGGGGACAGTTCTCTGGGGCCAACGTCCTGACTTTC. Its protein is CASRGQFSGANVLTF.

The DNA for the CDR3 is TGTGCCAGCAGTGGGGACTCGGTGAGGAACACCATATATTTT. Its translation: CASSGDSVRNTIYF. The chain has TRBV2 and TRBJ1-3; TRBD1 might be the D (5 bases). The CDR3 runs 14 residues. V gave up 4 bases and J gave up 7 bases, with 14 bases separating them. Germline lookup yields CDR1 SNHLY and CDR2 FYNNEI. The whole variable domain, filled in from reference TRBV2 and TRBJ1-3, reads EPEVTQTPSHQVTQMGQEVILRCVPISNHLYFYWYRQILGQKVEFLVSFYNNEISEKSEIFDDQFSVERPDGSNFTLKIRSTKLEDSAMYFCASSGDSVRNTIYFGEGSWLTVV.

The genes are TRBV28 and TRBJ1-3; 8 bases are a match to TRBD1. Losses at the gene ends were 5 bases for V and 3 bases for J; bases not matched to a gene: 6. The CDR3 covers 15 residues. Per germline, CDR1 MDHEN and CDR2 SYDVKM. The CDR3 region is CASSPRGRDGNTIYF. The CDR3 region has the DNA TGTGCCAGCAGTCCCAGGGGGCGCGATGGAAACACCATATATTTT.

The chain has TRBV11-2 and TRBJ2-1, with no clear D. CDR3 length: 14 residues. The germline V gene encodes CDR1 SGHAT and CDR2 FQNNGV. The ends were cut back, 2 bases at V and 9 bases at J, with 14 bases in the middle. CDR3 sequence (DNA): TGTGCCAGCAGCTTATATGTCAGGCACAGTGAGCAGTTCTTC. It translates to CASSLYVRHSEQFF.

This chain links TRBV6-7 with TRBJ2-3; possibly TRBD2 for D (6 bases). TRBV6-7 carries the ORF label, with uncertain function. CDR3 length: 16 residues. Trimming left V 10 bases short and J 2 bases short, with 22 bases between. The CDR3 here is CAKAPGLLDYTDTQYF. DNA of the CDR3: TGTGCCAAGGCACCGGGACTCCTTGATTACACAGATACGCAGTATTTT.

The rearrangement joins TRBV28 to TRBJ1-2, with 9 bases that match TRBD1. V was pared by 4 bases and J by 2 bases, with 2 bases of the junction left unmatched. The CDR3 has 14 amino acids. Germline CDR1 and CDR2: MDHEN and SYDVKM. In DNA, the CDR3 is TGTGCCAGCAGTTACGGACAGGGGAACTATGGCTACACCTTC. As protein: CASSYGQGNYGYTF.

V usage is TRBV28 and J usage is TRBJ2-7; 12 nucleotides agree with TRBD2. J gave up 3 bases and V 3 bases, and 9 bases lay outside the gene matches. The CDR3 spans 17 residues. CDR1 and CDR2 (germline): MDHEN, SYDVKM. CDR3 DNA: TGTGCCAGCAGTTTCGAGACTAGCGGGAGATTCAGCTACGAGCAGTACTTC. It codes for CASSFETSGRFSYEQYF.